This T cell receptor beta chain came from a study of regulatory T cells in long-lasting Graves disease. Study-wide points: It was possible that the small sample size reduced accuracy.

Time point noted: newly diagnosed GD, antithyroid drugs for less than 3 months. PBMCs provided the RNA from which the TCR library was made. Sequencing libraries for TCR beta were prepared with iRepertoire HTBI primers and Arm-PCR of CDR3 regions. TCRdb itself ran the multiplex PCR reads through MiXCR, one entry per CDR3 protein. The table lists 530,000 or so distinct CDR3 sequences, about 14% of them singletons. This clonotype was seen a few times. What it binds is not known. These data were also filed under a second study, of T cells in Graves' hyperthyroidism and ophthalmopathy. This second study says: Graves' hyperthyroidism without ophthalmopathy progression within 18 months was termed stable. Most clonotypes that expanded in the thyroid above 0.001 also showed up in blood.

The sample here was peripheral blood mononuclear cells (PBMCs), taken at new diagnosis, from a patient treated with antithyroid drugs. This TCR was sampled from a man aged 30 to 39 with Graves disease.

The CDR3, as DNA: TGTGCCAGCAGCTTAGATCCGCTGGCAGGTAATGAAAAACTGTTTTTT. Translation gives CASSLDPLAGNEKLFF. V and J are TRBV11-2 and TRBJ1-4; D ambiguous. The germline CDR1 and CDR2 sequences are SGHAT and FQNNGV. The V and J ends lost 0 bases and 4 bases respectively, with 12 bases between them. The CDR3 extends over 16 amino acids.